The 22 T cell receptor beta chains below all came from one sample that was sequenced in a study of blood T cell repertoires in COVID-19. Only in-frame clones appear in the TCRdb table, and some are missing; sequencing was by immunoSEQ multiplex PCR. The sample includes fewer than 450,000 clones, about 91% of them seen just once. Sequencing used peripheral blood. These receptors were collected from a woman in her forties or fifties with COVID-19, enrolled during active disease.

The rearrangement links TRBV12-5 to TRBJ2-7; 9 bases agree with TRBD1. The CDR3 covers 16 residues. CDR1 LGHNT and CDR2 FRNRAP come from the germline V gene. With 5 bases clipped from V and 5 bases from J, the junction kept 13 bases outside the gene matches. The CDR3 spells CASGPYTRQGDHEQYF. CDR3 in DNA: TGTGCTAGTGGTCCCTACACGAGACAGGGGGACCACGAGCAGTACTTC.

V usage is TRBV6-5 and J usage is TRBJ1-1; D remains ambiguous. CDR1 and CDR2 (germline): MNHEY, SVGAGI. V was shortened by 6 bases and J by 8 bases, with 7 bases between the two germline ends. There are 10 residues in the CDR3. The CDR3 region is CASRSPEAFF. In DNA form, the CDR3 reads TGTGCCAGCAGGTCTCCGGAAGCTTTCTTT.

The chain combines TRBV5-1 with TRBJ2-7; 8 bases are a match to TRBD1. V was clipped by 0 bases and J by 2 bases; unmatched bases: 4. Per the germline V gene, CDR1 is SGHRS and CDR2 is YFSETQ. The CDR3 consists of 15 residues. CDR3 bases: TGCGCCAGCAGCTTGGATGCAGGGGGCCCCTACGAGCAGTACTTC. Its protein is CASSLDAGGPYEQYF.

The chain links TRBV10-3 to TRBJ2-5; 10 nucleotides match TRBD1. Trimming removed 11 bases from V and 0 bases from J; junction bases left unmatched: 6. The CDR3 sequence is 14 residues long. Per the germline V gene, CDR1 is ENHRY and CDR2 is SYGVKD. The CDR3 DNA reads as TGTGCCGTCGGACAGGGGGGGTACCAAGAGACCCAGTACTTC. It specifies CAVGQGGYQETQYF.

The chain has TRBV4-1 and TRBJ2-5; the match to TRBD1 covers 11 bases. This CDR3 is built from 15 residues. Germline CDR1 reads MGHRA; CDR2 reads YSYEKL. With 4 bases clipped from V and 2 bases from J, the junction kept 3 bases outside the gene matches. The CDR3 loop reads CASSRDRGSQETQYF. In nucleotides, the CDR3 is TGCGCCAGCAGCCGGGACAGGGGGAGTCAAGAGACCCAGTACTTC.

This chain links TRBV12-5 with TRBJ1-1; D might be TRBD1 (6 bases). The CDR3 contains 14 residues. Germline CDR1 reads LGHNT; CDR2 reads FRNRAP. The V gene lost 2 bases and the J gene lost 4 bases, with 11 bases spanning the gap. In DNA, the CDR3 is TGTGCTAGTGGTTTGTCGCAGGGGTCCACTGAAGCTTTCTTT. Residues: CASGLSQGSTEAFF.

CDR3 amino acids: CASSPRTGYEQYF. DNA of the CDR3: TGCGCCAGCAGCCCCCGAACCGGCTACGAGCAGTACTTC. The chain combines TRBV5-1 with TRBJ2-7; D is ambiguous. The CDR3 is 13 residues long. In germline, CDR1 is SGHRS, CDR2 YFSETQ. Trimming took off 4 bases at V and 3 bases at J, with 11 bases between the two ends.

The chain recombines TRBV5-1 with TRBJ2-1; D is perhaps TRBD1 (6 bases). The germline gives CDR1 SGHRS, CDR2 YFSETQ. This CDR3 contains 13 residues. V dropped 4 bases and J dropped 1 base, with 6 bases sitting between them. In DNA form, the CDR3 reads TGCGCCAGCAGCGGACAGTCCTACAATGAGCAGTTCTTC. This gives the protein CASSGQSYNEQFF.

This chain joins TRBV27 and TRBJ2-3; TRBD2 matches at 10 bases. The germline gives CDR1 MNHEY, CDR2 SMNVEV (reference sequence). The J segment lost 5 bases and the V segment lost 4 bases, leaving 12 bases of the junction unmatched. The CDR3 is 17 residues long. DNA of the CDR3: TGTGCCAGCAGTTCTCCAACTAGCGGGGATCTTGGAGATACGCAGTATTTT. Its protein product is CASSSPTSGDLGDTQYF.

This chain joins TRBV14 and TRBJ2-2, with 7 nucleotides matching TRBD1. The germline gives CDR1 SGHDN, CDR2 FVKESK. This CDR3 spans 17 amino acids. V lost 0 bases, J lost 8 bases, and 12 bases stayed unmatched. Here the CDR3 reads CASSQDPNRGSGGELFF. The CDR3 DNA sequence: TGTGCCAGCAGCCAAGACCCGAACAGGGGCTCCGGGGGGGAGCTGTTTTTT. The full variable domain, in which reference TRBV14 and TRBJ2-2 provide the parts outside the CDR3, is EAGVTQFPSHSVIEKGQTVTLRCDPISGHDNLYWYRRVMGKEIKFLLHFVKESKQDESGMPNNRFLAERTGGTYSTLKVQPAELEDSGVYFCASSQDPNRGSGGELFFGEGSRLTVL.

The chain combines TRBV3-1 (or the pseudogene TRBV3-2) with TRBJ2-5, with TRBD2 matching over 8 bases. Germline-derived CDR1 and CDR2 are LGHDT and YNNKEL (reference sequence). CDR3 length: 15 residues. V was pared by 1 base and J by 6 bases, with 7 bases of the junction left unmatched. The CDR3 here is CASSQGTSGGKTQYF. The CDR3 DNA reads as TGTGCCAGCAGCCAAGGAACCAGCGGGGGAAAGACCCAGTACTTC.

This sequence joins TRBV6-2 or TRBV6-3 and TRBJ2-5; TRBD2 matches at 7 bases. CDR3 size: 14 residues. Trimming removed 5 bases from V and 1 base from J; junction bases left unmatched: 4. Germline V CDR1 and CDR2: MNHEY, SVGEGT. This chain's CDR3 is CASSDGGTQETQYF. CDR3 in DNA: TGTGCCAGCAGTGACGGGGGGACCCAAGAGACCCAGTACTTC.

The chain is built from TRBV9 and TRBJ2-3, with D possibly TRBD2 on 6 matching bases. CDR3 length: 13 residues. The germline V and J ends were trimmed by 3 bases and 4 bases, with 9 bases remaining between them. Germline CDR1 reads SGDLS; CDR2 reads YYNGEE. CDR3 DNA: TGTGCCAGCAGCGCCACTAGCTCAGATACGCAGTATTTT. Translating gives CASSATSSDTQYF.

In its sample, this clone was seen once. V and J are TRBV30 and TRBJ1-5, with 11 bases fitting TRBD1. V lost 4 bases and J lost 5; bases outside the gene matches: 7. Germline CDR1 GTSNPN, CDR2 SVGIG (reference sequence). The CDR3 sequence is 15 residues long. The CDR3 spells CAWNRGTGGDQPQHF. The CDR3 DNA reads as TGTGCCTGGAACCGAGGGACAGGGGGTGATCAGCCCCAGCATTTT. Full variable domain (remainder filled in from reference TRBV30 and TRBJ1-5): SQTIHQWPATLVQPVGSPLSLECTVEGTSNPNLYWYRQAAGRGLQLLFYSVGIGQISSEVPQNLSASRPQDRQFILSSKKLLLSDSGFYLCAWNRGTGGDQPQHFGDGTRLSIL.

V and J are TRBV27 and TRBJ1-6; TRBD1 agrees at 11 bases. The germline V gene has CDR1 MNHEY and CDR2 SMNVEV (reference sequence). CDR3 length: 15 residues. Trimming at V came to 6 bases and at J to 10 bases, leaving 8 bases not matched to a gene. The CDR3 sequence is CASRITGTGGSPLHF. CDR3 DNA sequence: TGTGCCAGCAGGATCACCGGGACAGGGGGGTCACCCCTCCACTTT.

This chain uses TRBV6-1 with TRBJ1-6, with no clear D. Trimming took 7 bases from V and 7 from J, leaving 8 bases between them. There are 12 residues in the CDR3. In germline, CDR1 is MNHNS, CDR2 SASEGT. As DNA, the CDR3 is TGTGCCAGCAACCTAGTGAATTCACCCCTCCACTTT. Translated, it gives CASNLVNSPLHF.

V is TRBV5-1 and J is TRBJ2-1, with 7 nucleotides matching TRBD2. CDR1 and CDR2 (germline): SGHRS, YFSETQ. The CDR3 runs to 10 residues. V lost 7 bases to trimming and J lost 9 bases; unmatched junction nucleotides: 1. The CDR3 is CASGGVEQFF. For the CDR3, the DNA is TGCGCCAGCGGGGGGGTTGAGCAGTTCTTC.

This clone appeared a single time. The V call is TRBV4-2, the J call TRBJ2-3, with 7 bases lining up with TRBD2. The ends lost 0 bases at V and 3 bases at J; junction bases unmatched: 9. The germline gives CDR1 LGHNA, CDR2 YNFKEQ. This CDR3 contains 17 residues. The CDR3 DNA sequence: TGTGCCAGCAGCCAAGAATGGGGGGGGAGCACGACAGATACGCAGTATTTT. Its translation is CASSQEWGGSTTDTQYF.

CDR3 DNA sequence: TGTGCCAGCAGTTATGAGACAGACCTCCTATGGCACGAGCAGTACTTC. Translated: CASSYETDLLWHEQYF. This chain connects TRBV6-9 to TRBJ2-7, with D possibly TRBD1 on 5 matching bases. The CDR3 has 16 amino acids. With 2 bases removed from V and 5 bases from J, the gap between germline ends came to 19 bases. Germline assignment: CDR1 MNHGY and CDR2 SVAAGI.

The genes are TRBV7-9 and TRBJ2-1, with 7 bases fitting TRBD1. Trimming cost V 4 bases and J 8 bases; bases outside gene matches: 14. The CDR3 has 16 amino acids. CDR1 is SEHNR, CDR2 FQNEAQ, per germline (reference sequence). In nucleotides, the CDR3 is TGTGCCAGCAGCTCCCTCACCAAGGGGGCCCCCCATGAGCAGTTCTTC. Translating it yields CASSSLTKGAPHEQFF.

The genes are TRBV10-3 and TRBJ2-2; D may be TRBD1 (6 bases). Looked up from germline, CDR1 is ENHRY and CDR2 is SYGVKD. The CDR3 runs 11 residues. V lost 11 bases, J lost 5 bases, and 9 bases lay in between. The CDR3 spells CASGVTGELFF. The CDR3 DNA is TGTGCCTCAGGGGTGACCGGGGAGCTGTTTTTT.

V is TRBV6-1 and J is TRBJ2-3, with 8 bases matching TRBD2. The CDR3 sequence is 16 residues long. Trimming took 3 bases from V and 3 from J; bases not matched to a gene: 8. CDR1 is MNHNS, CDR2 SASEGT, per germline. CDR3 in DNA: TGTGCCAGCAGTGAGACTGTCGGGGGGGGGACAGATACGCAGTATTTT. As protein: CASSETVGGGTDTQYF.